This T cell receptor (beta chain) appears in the sequencing data of a study of cytomegalovirus exposure and HLA in healthy donors. About the research overall: Genotyping of 400 or so donors showed that over 65% belonged to the Caucasian-associated ancestry cluster.

As regards this clone: Its antigen remains unknown.

A multiplex PCR was run with 60 Vbeta primers and 13 Jbeta primers. TCRdb's table, derived via immunoSEQ multiplex PCR, lists solely in-frame clones and lacks some. The sample lists 180,000 or so clones, around 79% occurring once. Those who donated were healthy bone marrow donors. Study-level results: Presence/absence analyses assumed roughly uniform sequencing depth across donors, which may not hold.

The sequencing input was PBMCs. The clonotype was recovered from a man aged 45 to 65 in good health and CMV-seropositive.

CDR3 residues: CAISQGAYNSPLHF. As DNA, the CDR3 is TGTGCCATCAGCCAGGGGGCCTATAATTCACCCCTCCACTTT. This chain uses TRBV10-3 with TRBJ1-6; 7 bases align to TRBD1. Germline CDR1 is ENHRY and CDR2 is SYGVKD. V shed 6 bases, J shed 2 bases, and the junction held 1 base outside the gene matches. CDR3 length: 14 residues.